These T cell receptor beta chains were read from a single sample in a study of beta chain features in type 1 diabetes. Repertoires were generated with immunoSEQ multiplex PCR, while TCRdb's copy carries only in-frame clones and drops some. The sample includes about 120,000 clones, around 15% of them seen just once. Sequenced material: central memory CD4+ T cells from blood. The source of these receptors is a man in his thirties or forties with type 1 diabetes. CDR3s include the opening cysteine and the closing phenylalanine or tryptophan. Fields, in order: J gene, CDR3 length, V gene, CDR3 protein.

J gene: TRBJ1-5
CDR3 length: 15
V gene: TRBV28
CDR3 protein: CAIKGQQHSNQPQHF

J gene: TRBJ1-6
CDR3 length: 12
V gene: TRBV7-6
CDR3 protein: CASSLQDSPLHF

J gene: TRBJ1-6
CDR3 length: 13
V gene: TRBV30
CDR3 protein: CAWNGQGGTPLHF

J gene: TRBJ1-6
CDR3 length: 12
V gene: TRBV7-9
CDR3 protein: CASSLGQSPLHF

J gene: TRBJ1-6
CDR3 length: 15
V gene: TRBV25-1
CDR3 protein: CASSERGRGVSPLHF

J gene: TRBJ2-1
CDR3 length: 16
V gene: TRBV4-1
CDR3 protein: CASSQGGLSSYNEQFF

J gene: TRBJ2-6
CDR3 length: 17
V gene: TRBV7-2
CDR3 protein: CALTRVGSLSGANVLTF

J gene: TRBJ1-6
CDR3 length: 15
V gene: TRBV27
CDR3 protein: CATKRTETYNSPLHF

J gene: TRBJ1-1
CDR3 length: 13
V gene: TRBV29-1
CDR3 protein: CSAGGQLNTEAFF

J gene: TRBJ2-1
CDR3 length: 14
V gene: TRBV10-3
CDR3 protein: CAITRTEEGYEQFF

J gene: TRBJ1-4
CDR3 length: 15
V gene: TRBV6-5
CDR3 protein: CASSYSPGSNEKLFF

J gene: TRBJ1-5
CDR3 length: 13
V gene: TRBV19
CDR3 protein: CASTDGSNQPQHF

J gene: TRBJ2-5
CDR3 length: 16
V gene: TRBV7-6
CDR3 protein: CASSLGPSAGQETQYF

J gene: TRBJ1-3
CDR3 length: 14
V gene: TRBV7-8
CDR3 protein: CASSYGVDGNTIYF

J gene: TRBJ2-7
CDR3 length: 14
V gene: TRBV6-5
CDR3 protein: CASSYSGREDEQYF

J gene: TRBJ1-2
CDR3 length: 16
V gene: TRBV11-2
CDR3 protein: CASSAITGQGTYGYTF

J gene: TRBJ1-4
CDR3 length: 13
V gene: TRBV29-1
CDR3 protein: CSVRTGSEEKLFF

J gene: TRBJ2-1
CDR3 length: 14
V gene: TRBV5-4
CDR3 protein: CASSPGQQYNEQFF

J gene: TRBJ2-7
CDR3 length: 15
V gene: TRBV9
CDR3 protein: CASSVQGAGVHEQYF

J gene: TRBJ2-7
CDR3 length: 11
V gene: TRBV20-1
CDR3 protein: CSASISYEQYF

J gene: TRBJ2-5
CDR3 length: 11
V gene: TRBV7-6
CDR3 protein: CASSLQETQYF

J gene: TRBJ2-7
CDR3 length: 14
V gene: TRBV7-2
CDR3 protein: CASSLASLGHEQYF

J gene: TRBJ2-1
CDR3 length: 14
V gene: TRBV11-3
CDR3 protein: CASSFTFEGNEQFF

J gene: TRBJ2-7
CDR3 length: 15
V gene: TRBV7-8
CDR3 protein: CASSLVQGASDEQYF

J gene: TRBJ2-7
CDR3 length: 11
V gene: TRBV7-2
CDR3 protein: CASRTGLEQYF

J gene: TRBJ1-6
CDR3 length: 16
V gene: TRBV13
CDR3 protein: CASSAKGGNYNSPLHF

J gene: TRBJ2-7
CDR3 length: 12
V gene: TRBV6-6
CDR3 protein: CASSAQGDEQYF

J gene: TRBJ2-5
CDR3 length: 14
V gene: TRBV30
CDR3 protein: CAWRRGRYQETQYF